This T cell receptor (beta chain) emerged from a study of T cell changes during pregnancy in multiple sclerosis (dated by TCRdb to the late 2010s). General notes on the study: The study examined how the T cell repertoire changed over the course of pregnancy in women with multiple sclerosis.

The cysteine opens and the phenylalanine closes a CDR3 of 18 amino acids. Only the CDR3 portion is preserved as DNA: 54 bases, with reading frame beginning at the first base. CDR1 and CDR2 are drawn from the germline V gene: MDHEN, SYDVKM. Ends trimmed: V by 2 bases, J by 0 bases; bases unmatched to a gene: 10. The library relied on the immunoSEQ multiplex PCR assay. TCRdb took this table from immuneACCESS and kept in-frame rearrangements with V and J called. Such tables lack part of the clones; where checked against another copy, unresolved V genes explain under half of the gap, and the rest is unexplained. Here the sample has 25,000 to 35,000 clones; approximately 89% occur a single time. The ten biggest clones cover over 4.5% of the sample. To note about this clone: There is no known antigen for this receptor. Qualities for individual bases were not recorded, and no much larger clone is one base off.

The receptor chain draws on TRBV28 and TRBJ1-3, with 7 junctional bases fitting TRBD1. The sequence was obtained from a female donor with multiple sclerosis, enrolled in a pregnancy study. The specimen comprised CD8+ T cells from peripheral blood mononuclear cells, sampled in the first trimester of pregnancy. The nucleotides read TGTGCCAGCAGTTTAACAGGGGTCGGAATCCTCTCTGGAAACACCATATATTTT. This sequence encodes CASSLTGVGILSGNTIYF.